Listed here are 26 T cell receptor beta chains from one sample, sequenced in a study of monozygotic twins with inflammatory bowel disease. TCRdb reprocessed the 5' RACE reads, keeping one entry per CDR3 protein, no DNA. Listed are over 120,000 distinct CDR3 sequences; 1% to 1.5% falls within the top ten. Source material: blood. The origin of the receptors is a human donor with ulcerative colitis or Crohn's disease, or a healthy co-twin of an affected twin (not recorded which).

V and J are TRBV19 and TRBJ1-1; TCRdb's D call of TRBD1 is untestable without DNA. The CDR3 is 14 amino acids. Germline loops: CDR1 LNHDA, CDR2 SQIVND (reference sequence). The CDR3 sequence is CASSILEGDTEAFF. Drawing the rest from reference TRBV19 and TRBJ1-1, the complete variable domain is DGGITQSPKYLFRKEGQNVTLSCEQNLNHDAMYWYRQDPGQGLRLIYYSQIVNDFQKGDIAEGYSVSREKKESFPLTVTSAQKNPTAFYLCASSILEGDTEAFFGQGTRLTVV.

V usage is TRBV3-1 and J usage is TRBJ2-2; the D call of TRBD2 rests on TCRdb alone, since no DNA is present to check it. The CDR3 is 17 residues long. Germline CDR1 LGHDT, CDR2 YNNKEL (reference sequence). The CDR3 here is CASSQAGLAGVTGELFF. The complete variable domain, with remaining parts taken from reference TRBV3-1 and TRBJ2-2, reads DTAVSQTPKYLVTQMGNDKSIKCEQNLGHDTMYWYKQDSKKFLKIMFSYNNKELIINETVPNRFSPKSPDKAHLNLHINSLELGDSAVYFCASSQAGLAGVTGELFFGEGSRLTVL.

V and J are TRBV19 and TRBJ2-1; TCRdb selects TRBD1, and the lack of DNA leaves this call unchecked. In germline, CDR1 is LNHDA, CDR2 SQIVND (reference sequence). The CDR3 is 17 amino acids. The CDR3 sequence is CASSLRGSGISYNEQFF.

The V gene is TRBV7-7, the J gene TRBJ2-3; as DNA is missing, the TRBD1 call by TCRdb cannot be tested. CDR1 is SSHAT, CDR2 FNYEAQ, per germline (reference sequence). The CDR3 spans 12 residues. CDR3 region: CASSFPGGTQYF.

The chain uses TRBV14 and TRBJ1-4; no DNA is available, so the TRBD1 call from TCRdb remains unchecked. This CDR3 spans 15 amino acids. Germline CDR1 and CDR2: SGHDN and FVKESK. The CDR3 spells CASSPFRAGNEKLFF.

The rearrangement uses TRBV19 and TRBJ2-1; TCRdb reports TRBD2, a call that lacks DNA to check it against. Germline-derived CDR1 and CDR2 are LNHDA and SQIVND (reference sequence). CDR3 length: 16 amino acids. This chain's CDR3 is CASSPTSGRPYNEQFF.

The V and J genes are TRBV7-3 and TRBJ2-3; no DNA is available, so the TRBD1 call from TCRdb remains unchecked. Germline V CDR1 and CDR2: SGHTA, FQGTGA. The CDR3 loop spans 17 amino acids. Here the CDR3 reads CASSLQIPGLAGDTQYF.

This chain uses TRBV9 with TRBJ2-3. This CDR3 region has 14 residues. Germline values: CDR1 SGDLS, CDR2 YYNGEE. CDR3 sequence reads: CASTLAVATDTQYF.

The CDR3 protein is CASSFRTGAAGELFF. V is TRBV5-1 and J is TRBJ2-2; the D call from TCRdb, TRBD1, cannot be confirmed without DNA. Germline CDR1 is SGHRS and CDR2 is YFSETQ. This CDR3 is built from 15 residues. Variable domain in full (rest from reference TRBV5-1 and TRBJ2-2): KAGVTQTPRYLIKTRGQQVTLSCSPISGHRSVSWYQQTPGQGLQFLFEYFSETQRNKGNFPGRFSGRQFSNSRSEMNVSTLELGDSALYLCASSFRTGAAGELFFGEGSRLTVL.

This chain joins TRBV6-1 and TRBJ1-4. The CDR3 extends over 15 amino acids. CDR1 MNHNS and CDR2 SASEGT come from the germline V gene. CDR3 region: CASKTTWFFNEKLFF.

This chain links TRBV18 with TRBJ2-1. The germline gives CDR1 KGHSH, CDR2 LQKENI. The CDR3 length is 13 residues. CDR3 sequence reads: CASSPPAVIGQFF.

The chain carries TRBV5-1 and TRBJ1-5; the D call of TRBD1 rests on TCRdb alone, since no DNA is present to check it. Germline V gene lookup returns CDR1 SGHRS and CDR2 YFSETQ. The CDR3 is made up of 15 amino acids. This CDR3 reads CASSPFQGSNQPQHF.

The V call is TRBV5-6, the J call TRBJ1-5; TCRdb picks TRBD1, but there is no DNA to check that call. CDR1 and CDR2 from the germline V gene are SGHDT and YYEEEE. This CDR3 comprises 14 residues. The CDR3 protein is CASSKRTGYQPQHF.

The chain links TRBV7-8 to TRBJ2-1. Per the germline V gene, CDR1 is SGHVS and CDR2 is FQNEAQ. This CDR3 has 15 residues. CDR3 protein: CASSSSGNRGDEQFF.

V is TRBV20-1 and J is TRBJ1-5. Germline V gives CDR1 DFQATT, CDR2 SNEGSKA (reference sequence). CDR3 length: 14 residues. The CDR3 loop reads CSAIGLNEYQPQHF.

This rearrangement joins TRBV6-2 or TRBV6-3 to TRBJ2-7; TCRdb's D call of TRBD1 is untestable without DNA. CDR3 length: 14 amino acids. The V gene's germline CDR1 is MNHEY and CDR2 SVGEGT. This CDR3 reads CASSSPPPKDEQYF.

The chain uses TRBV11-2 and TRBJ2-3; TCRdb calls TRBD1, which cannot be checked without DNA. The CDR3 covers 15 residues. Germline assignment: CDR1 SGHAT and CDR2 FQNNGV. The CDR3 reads CASSDPDRGTDTQYF.

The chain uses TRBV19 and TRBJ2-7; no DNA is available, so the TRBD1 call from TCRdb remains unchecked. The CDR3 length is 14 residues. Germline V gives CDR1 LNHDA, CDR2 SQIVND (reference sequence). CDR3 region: CASSSRDKIYEQYF.

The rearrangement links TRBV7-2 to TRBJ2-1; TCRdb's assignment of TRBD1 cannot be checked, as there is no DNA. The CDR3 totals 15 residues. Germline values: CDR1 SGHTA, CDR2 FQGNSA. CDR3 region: CASRKGPSSYNEQFF.

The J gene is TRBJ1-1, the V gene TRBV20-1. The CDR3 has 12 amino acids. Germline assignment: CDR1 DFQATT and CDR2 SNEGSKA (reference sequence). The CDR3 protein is CSATRVNTEAFF.

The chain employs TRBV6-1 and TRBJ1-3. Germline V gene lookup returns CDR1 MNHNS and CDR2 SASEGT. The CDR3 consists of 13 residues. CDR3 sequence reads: CASSEAAGNTIYF.

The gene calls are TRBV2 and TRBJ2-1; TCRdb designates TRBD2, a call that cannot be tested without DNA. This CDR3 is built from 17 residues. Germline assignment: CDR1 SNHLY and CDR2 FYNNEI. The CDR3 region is CASSETSGRALYNEQFF.

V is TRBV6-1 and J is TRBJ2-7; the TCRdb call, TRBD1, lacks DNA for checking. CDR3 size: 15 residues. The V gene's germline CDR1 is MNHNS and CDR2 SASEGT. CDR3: CASSEGKGESYEQYF.

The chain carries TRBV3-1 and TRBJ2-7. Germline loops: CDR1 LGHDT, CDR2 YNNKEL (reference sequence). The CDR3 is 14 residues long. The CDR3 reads CASSQVTDSYEQYF.

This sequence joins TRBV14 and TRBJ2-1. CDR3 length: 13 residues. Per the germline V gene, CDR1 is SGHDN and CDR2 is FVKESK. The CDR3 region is CASSRQDSNEQFF.

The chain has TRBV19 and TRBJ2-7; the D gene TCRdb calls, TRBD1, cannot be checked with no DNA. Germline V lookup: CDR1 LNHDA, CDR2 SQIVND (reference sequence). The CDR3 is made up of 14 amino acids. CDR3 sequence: CASSPQGTSYEQYF. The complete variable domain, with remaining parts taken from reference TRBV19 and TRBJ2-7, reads DGGITQSPKYLFRKEGQNVTLSCEQNLNHDAMYWYRQDPGQGLRLIYYSQIVNDFQKGDIAEGYSVSREKKESFPLTVTSAQKNPTAFYLCASSPQGTSYEQYFGPGTRLTVT.